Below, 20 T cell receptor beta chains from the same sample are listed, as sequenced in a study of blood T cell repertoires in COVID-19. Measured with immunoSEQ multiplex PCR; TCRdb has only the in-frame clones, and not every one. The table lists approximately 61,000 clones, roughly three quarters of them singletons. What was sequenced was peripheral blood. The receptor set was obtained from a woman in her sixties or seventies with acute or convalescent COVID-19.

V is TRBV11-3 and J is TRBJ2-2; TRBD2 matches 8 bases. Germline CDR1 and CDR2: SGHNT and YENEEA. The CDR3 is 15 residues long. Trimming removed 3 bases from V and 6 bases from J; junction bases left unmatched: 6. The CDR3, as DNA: TGTGCCAGCAGCTTGGGGACTAGTGGTTCCGGGGAGCTGTTTTTT. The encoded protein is CASSLGTSGSGELFF.

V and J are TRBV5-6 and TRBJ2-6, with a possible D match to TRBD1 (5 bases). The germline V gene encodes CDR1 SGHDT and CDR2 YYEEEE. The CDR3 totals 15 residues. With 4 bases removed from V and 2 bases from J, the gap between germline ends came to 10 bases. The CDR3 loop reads CASSPGITGANVLTF. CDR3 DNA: TGTGCCAGCAGCCCAGGGATCACTGGGGCCAACGTCCTGACTTTC.

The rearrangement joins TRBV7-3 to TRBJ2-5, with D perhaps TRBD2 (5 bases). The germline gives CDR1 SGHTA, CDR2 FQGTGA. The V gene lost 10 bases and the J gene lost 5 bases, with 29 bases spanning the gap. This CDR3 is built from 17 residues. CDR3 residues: CATSRVRKPGAPETQYF. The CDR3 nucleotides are TGTGCCACCTCGCGGGTCCGGAAACCAGGAGCGCCCGAGACCCAGTACTTC.

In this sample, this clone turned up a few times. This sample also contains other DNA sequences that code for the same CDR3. The CDR3 DNA is TGTGCCAGCAGCGTAGAGCTAGCGGGGGGGCTTAGCACAGATACGCAGTATTTT. Encoded protein: CASSVELAGGLSTDTQYF. The rearrangement links TRBV9 to TRBJ2-3; TRBD2 agrees at 12 bases. V lost 0 bases and J lost 0; bases outside the gene matches: 5. Germline CDR1 reads SGDLS; CDR2 reads YYNGEE. The CDR3 loop spans 18 amino acids. Full variable domain (missing parts from reference TRBV9 and TRBJ2-3): DSGVTQTPKHLITATGQRVTLRCSPRSGDLSVYWYQQSLDQGLQFLIQYYNGEERAKGNILERFSAQQFPDLHSELNLSSLELGDSALYFCASSVELAGGLSTDTQYFGPGTRLTVL.

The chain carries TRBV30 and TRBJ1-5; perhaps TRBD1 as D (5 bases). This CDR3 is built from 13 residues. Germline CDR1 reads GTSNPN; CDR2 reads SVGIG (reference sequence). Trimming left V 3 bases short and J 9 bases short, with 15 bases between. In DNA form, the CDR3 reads TGTGCCTGGAGCGGCGGGACCGTTGGGCCCCAGCATTTT. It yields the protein CAWSGGTVGPQHF.

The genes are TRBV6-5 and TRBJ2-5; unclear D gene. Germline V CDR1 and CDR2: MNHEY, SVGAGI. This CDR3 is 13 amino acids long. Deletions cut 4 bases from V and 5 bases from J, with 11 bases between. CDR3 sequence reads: CASSLSRGETQYF. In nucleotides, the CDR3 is TGTGCCAGCAGTTTGTCCAGAGGCGAGACCCAGTACTTC.

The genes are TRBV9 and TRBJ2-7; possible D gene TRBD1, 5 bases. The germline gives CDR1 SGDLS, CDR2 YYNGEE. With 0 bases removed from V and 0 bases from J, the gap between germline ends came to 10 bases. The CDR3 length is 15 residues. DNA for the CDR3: TGTGCCAGCAGCGTAGAATCAGGGATCTCCTACGAGCAGTACTTC. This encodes CASSVESGISYEQYF.

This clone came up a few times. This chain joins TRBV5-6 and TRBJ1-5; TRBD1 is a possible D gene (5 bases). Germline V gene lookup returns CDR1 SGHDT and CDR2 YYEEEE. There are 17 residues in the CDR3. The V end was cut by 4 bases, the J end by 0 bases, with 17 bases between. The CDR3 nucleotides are TGTGCCAGCAGCCAAAACTTGGCCGGGGGTAGCAATCAGCCCCAGCATTTT. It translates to CASSQNLAGGSNQPQHF.

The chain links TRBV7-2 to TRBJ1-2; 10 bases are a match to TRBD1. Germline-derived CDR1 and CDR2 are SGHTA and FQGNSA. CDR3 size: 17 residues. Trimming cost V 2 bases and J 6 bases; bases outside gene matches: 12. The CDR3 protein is CASSLIMLTGGADGYTF. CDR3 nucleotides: TGTGCCAGCAGCTTAATAATGCTGACAGGGGGCGCGGATGGCTACACCTTC.

CDR3 loop: CASSFERGAPYEQYF. DNA for the CDR3: TGTGCCAGCAGTTTTGAGCGGGGGGCTCCCTACGAGCAGTACTTC. J is TRBJ2-7 and V is TRBV28; the match to TRBD2 covers 9 bases. This CDR3 spans 15 amino acids. V trimming: 3 bases; J trimming: 2 bases; junction bases outside the gene matches: 5. CDR1 is MDHEN and CDR2 is SYDVKM in the germline V gene.

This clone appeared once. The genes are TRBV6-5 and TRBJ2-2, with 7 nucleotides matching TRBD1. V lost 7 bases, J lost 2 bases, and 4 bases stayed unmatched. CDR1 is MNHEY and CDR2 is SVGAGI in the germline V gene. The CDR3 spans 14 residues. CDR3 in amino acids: CASKGGVNTGELFF. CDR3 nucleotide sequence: TGTGCCAGCAAAGGGGGCGTAAACACCGGGGAGCTGTTTTTT.

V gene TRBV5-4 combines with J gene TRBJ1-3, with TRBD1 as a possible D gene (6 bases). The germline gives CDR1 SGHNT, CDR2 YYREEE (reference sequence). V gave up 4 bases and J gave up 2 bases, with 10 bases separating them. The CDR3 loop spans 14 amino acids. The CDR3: CASSHGQPGNTIYF. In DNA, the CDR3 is TGTGCCAGCAGCCACGGACAGCCTGGAAACACCATATATTTT.

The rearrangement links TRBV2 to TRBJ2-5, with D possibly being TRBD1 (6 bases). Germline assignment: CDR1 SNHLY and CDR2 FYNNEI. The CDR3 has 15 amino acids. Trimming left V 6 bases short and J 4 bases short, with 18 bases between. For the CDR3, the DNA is TGTGCCAGCAGGGGGATGGGGGCGCCTATAGAGACCCAGTACTTC. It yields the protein CASRGMGAPIETQYF. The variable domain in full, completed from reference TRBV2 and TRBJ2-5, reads EPEVTQTPSHQVTQMGQEVILRCVPISNHLYFYWYRQILGQKVEFLVSFYNNEISEKSEIFDDQFSVERPDGSNFTLKIRSTKLEDSAMYFCASRGMGAPIETQYFGPGTRLLVL.

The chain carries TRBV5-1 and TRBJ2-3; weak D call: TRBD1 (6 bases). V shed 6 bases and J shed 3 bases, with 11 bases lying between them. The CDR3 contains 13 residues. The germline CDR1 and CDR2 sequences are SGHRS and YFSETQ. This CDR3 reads CASNRDITDTQYF. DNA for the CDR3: TGCGCCAGCAACCGGGACATAACAGATACGCAGTATTTT.

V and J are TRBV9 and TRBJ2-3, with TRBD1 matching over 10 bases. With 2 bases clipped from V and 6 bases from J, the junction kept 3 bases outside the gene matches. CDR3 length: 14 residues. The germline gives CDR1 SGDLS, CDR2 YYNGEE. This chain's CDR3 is CASSVDRGRDTQYF. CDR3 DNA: TGTGCCAGCAGCGTCGACAGGGGGCGGGATACGCAGTATTTT.

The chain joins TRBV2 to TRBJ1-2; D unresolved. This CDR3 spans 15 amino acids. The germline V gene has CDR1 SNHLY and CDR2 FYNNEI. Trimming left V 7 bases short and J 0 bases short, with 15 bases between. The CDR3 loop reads CASMRLGSANYGYTF. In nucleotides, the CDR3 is TGTGCCAGCATGAGGCTAGGGAGTGCTAACTATGGCTACACCTTC.

This CDR3 is CASSEGQGYNTGELFF. For the CDR3, the DNA is TGTGCCAGCAGCGAAGGACAGGGCTATAACACCGGGGAGCTGTTTTTT. V gene TRBV7-3 combines with J gene TRBJ2-2; 8 bases map to TRBD1. The CDR3 runs to 16 residues. Trimming took 5 bases from V and 2 from J; bases not matched to a gene: 7. Germline CDR1 is SGHTA and CDR2 is FQGTGA.

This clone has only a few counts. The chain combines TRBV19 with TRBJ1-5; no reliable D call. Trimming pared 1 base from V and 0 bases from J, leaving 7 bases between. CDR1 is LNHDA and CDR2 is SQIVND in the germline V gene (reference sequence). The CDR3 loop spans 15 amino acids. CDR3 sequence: CASSIAARSNQPQHF. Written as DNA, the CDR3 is TGTGCCAGTAGTATAGCAGCGCGTAGCAATCAGCCCCAGCATTTT.

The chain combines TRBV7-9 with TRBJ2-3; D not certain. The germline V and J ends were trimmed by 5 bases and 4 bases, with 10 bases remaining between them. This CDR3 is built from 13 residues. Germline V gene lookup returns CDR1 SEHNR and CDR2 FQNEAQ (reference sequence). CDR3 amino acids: CASSLDAADTQYF. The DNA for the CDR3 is TGTGCCAGCAGCCTAGACGCAGCAGATACGCAGTATTTT.

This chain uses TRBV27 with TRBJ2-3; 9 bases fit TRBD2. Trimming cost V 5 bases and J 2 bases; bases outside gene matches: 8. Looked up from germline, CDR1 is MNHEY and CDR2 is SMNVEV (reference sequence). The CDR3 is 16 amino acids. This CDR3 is CASSTMTSGITDTQYF. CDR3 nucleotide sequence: TGTGCCAGCAGTACCATGACTAGCGGTATCACAGATACGCAGTATTTT.